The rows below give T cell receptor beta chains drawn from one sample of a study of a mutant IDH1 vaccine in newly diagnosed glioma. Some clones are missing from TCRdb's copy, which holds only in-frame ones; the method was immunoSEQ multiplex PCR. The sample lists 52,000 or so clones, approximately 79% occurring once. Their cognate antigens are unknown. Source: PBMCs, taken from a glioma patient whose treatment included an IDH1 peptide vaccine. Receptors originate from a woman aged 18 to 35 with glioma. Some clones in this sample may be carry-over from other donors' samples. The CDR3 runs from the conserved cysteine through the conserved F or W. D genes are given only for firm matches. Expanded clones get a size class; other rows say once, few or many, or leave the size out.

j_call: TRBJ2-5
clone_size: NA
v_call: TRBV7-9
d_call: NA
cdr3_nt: TGTGCCAGCAGCGAGACAGCGTACCAAGAGACCCAGTACTTC
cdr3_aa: CASSETAYQETQYF

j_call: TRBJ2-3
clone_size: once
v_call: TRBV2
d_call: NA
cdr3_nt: TGTGCCGGCCAGGGTGTTACGGTGCTAGATACGCAGTATTTT
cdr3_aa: CAGQGVTVLDTQYF

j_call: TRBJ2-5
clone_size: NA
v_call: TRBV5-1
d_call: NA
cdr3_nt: TGCGCCAGCAGCTTGGCCCGACCACAGGAGACCCAGTACTTC
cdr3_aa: CASSLARPQETQYF

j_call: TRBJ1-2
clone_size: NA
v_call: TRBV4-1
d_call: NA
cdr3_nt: TGCGCCAGCAGCCAATTTTCAGGCGGGGAGCTGGGTGGCTACACCTTC
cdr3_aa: CASSQFSGGELGGYTF

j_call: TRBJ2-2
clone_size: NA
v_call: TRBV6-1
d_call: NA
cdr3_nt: TGTGCCAGCAGTGAGTCGACACGAGTAGTCGGGGAGCTGTTTTTT
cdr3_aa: CASSESTRVVGELFF

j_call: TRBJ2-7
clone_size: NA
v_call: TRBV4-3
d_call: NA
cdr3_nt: TGCGCCAGCAGCCAAGGACAGGTTAACTCCTACGAGCAGTACTTC
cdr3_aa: CASSQGQVNSYEQYF

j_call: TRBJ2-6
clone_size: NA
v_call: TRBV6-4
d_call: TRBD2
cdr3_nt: TGTGCCAGCAGTGAGGAGGGAGGGGACGGGGCCAACGTCCTGACTTTC
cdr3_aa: CASSEEGGDGANVLTF

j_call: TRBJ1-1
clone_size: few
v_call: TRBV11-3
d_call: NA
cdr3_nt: TGTGCCAGCAGCTTACAACCAGGGTTAAAGGGCGAAGCTTTCTTT
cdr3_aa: CASSLQPGLKGEAFF

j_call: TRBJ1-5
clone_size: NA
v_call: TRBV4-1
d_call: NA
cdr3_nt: TGCGCCAGCAGCGCCTCGGGGGGAGGAGGGCAGCCCCAGCATTTT
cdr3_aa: CASSASGGGGQPQHF

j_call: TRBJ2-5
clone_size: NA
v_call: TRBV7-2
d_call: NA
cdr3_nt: TGTGCCAGCAGCTTAGCGGGGTACGCGACCCAGTACTTC
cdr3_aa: CASSLAGYATQYF

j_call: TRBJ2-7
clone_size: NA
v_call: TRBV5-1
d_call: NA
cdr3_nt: TGCGCCAGCAGCTTACAGGGGGGGTACGAGCAGTACTTC
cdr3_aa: CASSLQGGYEQYF

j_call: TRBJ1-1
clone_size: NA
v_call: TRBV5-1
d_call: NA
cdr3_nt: TGCGCCAGCAGCTTGGTGACAGCGAACACTGAAGCTTTCTTT
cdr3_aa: CASSLVTANTEAFF

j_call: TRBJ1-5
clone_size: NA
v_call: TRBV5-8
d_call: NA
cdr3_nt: TGTGCCAGCAGCTTGCGTCGGGGGCAGCCCCAGCATTTT
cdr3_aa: CASSLRRGQPQHF

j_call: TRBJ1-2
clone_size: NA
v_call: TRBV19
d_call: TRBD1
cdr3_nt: TGTGCCAGTAGTTTCGGGACAGGGGTCGGCTACACCTTC
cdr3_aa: CASSFGTGVGYTF

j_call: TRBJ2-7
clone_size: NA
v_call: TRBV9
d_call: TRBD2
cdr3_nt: TGTGCCAGCAGCGTAGGGGGAACTAGCGAGTACGAGCAGTACTTC
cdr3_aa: CASSVGGTSEYEQYF

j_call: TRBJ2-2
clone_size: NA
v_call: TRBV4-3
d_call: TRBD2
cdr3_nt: TGCGCCAGCAGCCAAGGGGGGGAGGGGAACACCGGGGAGCTGTTTTTT
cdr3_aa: CASSQGGEGNTGELFF

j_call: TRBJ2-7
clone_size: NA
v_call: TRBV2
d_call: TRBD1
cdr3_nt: TGTGCCAGCAGTGAAGAGGGACAGGGGGTAGGGAACGAGCAGTACTTC
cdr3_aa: CASSEEGQGVGNEQYF

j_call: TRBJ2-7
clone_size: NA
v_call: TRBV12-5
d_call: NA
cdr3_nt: TGTGCTAGTGGTTTGGGTCGTACAGGGTACGAGCAGTACTTC
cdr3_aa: CASGLGRTGYEQYF

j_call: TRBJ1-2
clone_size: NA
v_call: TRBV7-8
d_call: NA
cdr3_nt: TGTGCCAGCAGCTTAGGACGGGGGGCTGGCGGCTACACCTTC
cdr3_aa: CASSLGRGAGGYTF

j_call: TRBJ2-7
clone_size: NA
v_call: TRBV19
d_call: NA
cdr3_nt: TGTGCCAGTTCCTCCGGGGGAGGCGGCTCCTACGAGCAGTACTTC
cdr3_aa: CASSSGGGGSYEQYF

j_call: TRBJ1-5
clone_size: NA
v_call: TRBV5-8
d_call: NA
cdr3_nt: TGTGCCAGCAGCCCCCGGGACCGGGGGGCTCAGCCCCAGCATTTT
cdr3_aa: CASSPRDRGAQPQHF

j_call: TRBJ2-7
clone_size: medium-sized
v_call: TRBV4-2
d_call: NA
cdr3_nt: TGTGCCAGCAGCCAAGATGGGGTGGGAAGGGGGAGGGAGCAGTACTTC
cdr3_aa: CASSQDGVGRGREQYF

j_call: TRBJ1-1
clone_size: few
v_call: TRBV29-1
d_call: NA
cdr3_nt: TGCAGCGTTGTCGCGAGGGGGGTCACTGAAGCTTTCTTT
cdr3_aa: CSVVARGVTEAFF

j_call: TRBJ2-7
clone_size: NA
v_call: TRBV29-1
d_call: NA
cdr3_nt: TGCAGCGTTAGGTCCCAGACCCACTACGAGCAGTACTTC
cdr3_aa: CSVRSQTHYEQYF

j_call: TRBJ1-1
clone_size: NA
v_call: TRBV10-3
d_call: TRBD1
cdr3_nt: TGTGCCATCAGCGACGCGGACAGGGGATCCACTGAAGCTTTCTTT
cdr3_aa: CAISDADRGSTEAFF

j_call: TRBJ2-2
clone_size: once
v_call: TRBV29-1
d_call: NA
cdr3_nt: TGCAGCGCGTCAATGGGGGGCAGGGGGAACACCGGGGAGCTGTTTTTT
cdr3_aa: CSASMGGRGNTGELFF

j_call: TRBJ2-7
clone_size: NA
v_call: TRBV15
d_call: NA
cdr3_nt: TGTGCCACCAGCAGAGGGGTTGACTACGAGCAGTACTTC
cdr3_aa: CATSRGVDYEQYF

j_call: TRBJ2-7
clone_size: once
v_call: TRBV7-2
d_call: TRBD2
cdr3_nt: TGTGCCAGCAGCAGTCTAGCGGGGGGGCCTGTCAACGAGCAGTACTTC
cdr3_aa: CASSSLAGGPVNEQYF

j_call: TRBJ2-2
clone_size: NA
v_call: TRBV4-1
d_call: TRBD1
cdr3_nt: TGCGCCAGCAGCCAAGTGACAGGGCCCGGGGAGCTGTTTTTT
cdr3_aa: CASSQVTGPGELFF

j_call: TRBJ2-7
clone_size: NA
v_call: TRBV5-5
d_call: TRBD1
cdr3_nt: TGTGCCAGCAGCTTAGTGGGACAGGGCTACGAGCAGTACTTC
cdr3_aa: CASSLVGQGYEQYF

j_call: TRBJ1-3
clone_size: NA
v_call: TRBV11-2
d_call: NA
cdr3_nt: TGTGCCAGCAGCTTAGGAACTGCCTCTGGAAACACCATATATTTT
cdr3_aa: CASSLGTASGNTIYF

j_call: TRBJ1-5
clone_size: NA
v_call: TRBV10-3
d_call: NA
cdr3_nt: TGTGCCACAAAAAGAGCCGGGCCCCATCAGCCCCAGCATTTT
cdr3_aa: CATKRAGPHQPQHF

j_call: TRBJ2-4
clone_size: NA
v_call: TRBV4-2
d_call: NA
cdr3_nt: TGTGCCAGCAGCCAAGGAACAACGAACATTCAGTACTTC
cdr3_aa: CASSQGTTNIQYF

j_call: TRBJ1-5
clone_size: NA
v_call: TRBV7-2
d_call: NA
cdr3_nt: TGTGCCAGCAGCTTATGGGGATTTAATCAGCCCCAGCATTTT
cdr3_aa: CASSLWGFNQPQHF

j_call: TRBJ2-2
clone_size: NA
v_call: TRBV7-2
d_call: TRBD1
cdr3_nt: TGTGCCAGCAGCCCGTGGACAGGGGGCACCGGGGAGCTGTTTTTT
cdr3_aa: CASSPWTGGTGELFF

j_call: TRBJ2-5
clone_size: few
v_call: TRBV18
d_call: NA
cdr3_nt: TGTGCCAGCTCACCAGCGGAGTCCCCTTACGGGCAGTACTTC
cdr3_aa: CASSPAESPYGQYF

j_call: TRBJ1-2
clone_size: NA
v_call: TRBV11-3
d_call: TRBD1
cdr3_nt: TGTGCCAGCAGCGGACGGGACAGACACTATGGCTACACCTTC
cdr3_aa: CASSGRDRHYGYTF

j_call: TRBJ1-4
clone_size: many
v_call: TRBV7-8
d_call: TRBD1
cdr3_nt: TGTGCCAGCAGCGCCGTGGGACAGAGCAATGAAAAACTGTTTTTT
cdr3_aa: CASSAVGQSNEKLFF

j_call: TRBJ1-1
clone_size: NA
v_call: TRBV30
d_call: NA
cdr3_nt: TGTGCCTGGGAAAGAGGCGGGAACACTGAAGCTTTCTTT
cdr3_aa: CAWERGGNTEAFF

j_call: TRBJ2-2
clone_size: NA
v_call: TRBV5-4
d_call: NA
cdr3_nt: TGTGCCAGCAGCTCGTGGAACACCGGGGAGCTGTTTTTT
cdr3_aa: CASSSWNTGELFF

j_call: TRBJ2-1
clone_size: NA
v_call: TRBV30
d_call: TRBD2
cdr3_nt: TGTGCCTGGATAGCGGGATTATCCTACAATGAGCAGTTCTTC
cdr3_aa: CAWIAGLSYNEQFF

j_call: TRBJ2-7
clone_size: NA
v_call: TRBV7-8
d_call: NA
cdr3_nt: TGTGCCAGCAGCTCAGAGCTATCTGCACTATCGGGATCCTACGAGCAGTACTTC
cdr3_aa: CASSSELSALSGSYEQYF

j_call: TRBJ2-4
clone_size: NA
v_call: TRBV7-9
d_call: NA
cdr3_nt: TGTGCCAGCAGCTCCGACAGGGAGGAAAACATTCAGTACTTC
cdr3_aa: CASSSDREENIQYF

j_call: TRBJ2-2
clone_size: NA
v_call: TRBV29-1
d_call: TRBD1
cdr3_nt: TGCAGCGTTACCGGGACAGGGGTCACCGGGGAGCTGTTTTTT
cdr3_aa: CSVTGTGVTGELFF

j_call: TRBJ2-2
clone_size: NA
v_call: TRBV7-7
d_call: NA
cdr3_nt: TGTGCTAGCAGGCCAGACCACACCGGGGAGCTGTTTTTT
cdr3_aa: CASRPDHTGELFF

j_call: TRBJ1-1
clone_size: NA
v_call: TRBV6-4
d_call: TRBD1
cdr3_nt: TGTGCCAGTAGGAGCCAGGGGGGAACTGAAGCTTTCTTT
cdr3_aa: CASRSQGGTEAFF

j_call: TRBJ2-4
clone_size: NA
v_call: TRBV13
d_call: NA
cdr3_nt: TGTGCCAGCAGCTCTTACGTGGCCAAAAACATTCAGTACTTC
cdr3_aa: CASSSYVAKNIQYF

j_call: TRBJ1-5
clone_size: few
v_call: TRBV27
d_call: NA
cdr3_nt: TGTGCCAGCAGTCCGACCCGGGGTTGGGATCAGCCCCAGCATTTT
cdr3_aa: CASSPTRGWDQPQHF

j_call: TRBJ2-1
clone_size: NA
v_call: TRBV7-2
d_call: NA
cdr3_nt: TGTGCCAGCAGTCCTAGTGGGAGAGGCAATGAGCAGTTCTTC
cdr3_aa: CASSPSGRGNEQFF

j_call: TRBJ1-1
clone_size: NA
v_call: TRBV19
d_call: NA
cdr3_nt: TGTGCCAGTAGGCTGGCGATGGGCATCAAGAACACTGAAGCTTTCTTT
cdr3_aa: CASRLAMGIKNTEAFF

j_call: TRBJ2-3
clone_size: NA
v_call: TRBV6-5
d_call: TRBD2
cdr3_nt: TGTGCCAGCAGGCGCGGACTAGTTGATACGCAGTATTTT
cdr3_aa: CASRRGLVDTQYF

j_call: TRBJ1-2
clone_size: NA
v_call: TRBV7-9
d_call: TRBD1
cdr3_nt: TGTGCCAGCAGCTACCGGACAGGGGGCATTGGCTACACCTTC
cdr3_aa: CASSYRTGGIGYTF

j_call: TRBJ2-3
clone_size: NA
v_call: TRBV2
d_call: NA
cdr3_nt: TGTGCCAGCAGCTTCAGCACAGATACGCAGTATTTT
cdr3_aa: CASSFSTDTQYF